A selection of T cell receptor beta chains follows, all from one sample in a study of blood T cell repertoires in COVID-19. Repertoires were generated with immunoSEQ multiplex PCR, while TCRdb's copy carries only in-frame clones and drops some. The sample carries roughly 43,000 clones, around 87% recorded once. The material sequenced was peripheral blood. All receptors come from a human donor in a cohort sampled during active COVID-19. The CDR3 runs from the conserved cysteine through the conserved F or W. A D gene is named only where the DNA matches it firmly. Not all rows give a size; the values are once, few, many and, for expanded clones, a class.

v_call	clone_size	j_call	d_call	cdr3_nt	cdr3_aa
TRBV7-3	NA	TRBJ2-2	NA	TGTGCCAGCAGCTTAACCCCCGGGAGCGGCGGGGAGCTGTTTTTT	CASSLTPGSGGELFF
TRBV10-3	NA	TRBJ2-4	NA	TGTGCCATCAGTGGTCCGGGAACCAAAAACATTCAGTACTTC	CAISGPGTKNIQYF
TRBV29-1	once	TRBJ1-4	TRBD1	TGCAGCGTGGAGACAGGGGGCACCGAAAAACTGTTTTTT	CSVETGGTEKLFF
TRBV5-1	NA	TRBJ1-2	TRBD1	TGCGCCAGCAGCACCCTCCCGGGACAGGTCCTCTATGGCTACACCTTC	CASSTLPGQVLYGYTF
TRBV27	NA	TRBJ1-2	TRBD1	TGTGCCAGCAGTTTATCGGTGTCCAGGGGGCTTGGCTACACCTTC	CASSLSVSRGLGYTF
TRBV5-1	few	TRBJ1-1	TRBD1	TGCGCCAGCAGCTTGGCGACAGGGAGGAGAAGGACTGAAGCTTTCTTT	CASSLATGRRRTEAFF
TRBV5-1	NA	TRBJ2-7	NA	TGCGCCAGCAGCTCTTCCTACGAGCAGTACTTC	CASSSSYEQYF
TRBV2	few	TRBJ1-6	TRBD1	TGTGCCAGCAGTGGGGGGACAGTCAATTCACCCCTCCACTTT	CASSGGTVNSPLHF
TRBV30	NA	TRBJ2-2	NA	TGTGCCTGGAATCAGGGTTCCGTCACCGGGGAGCTGTTTTTT	CAWNQGSVTGELFF
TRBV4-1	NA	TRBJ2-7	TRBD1	TGCGCCAGCAGCTACTCCTCCGGGACAGGGGCCTACGAGCAGTACTTC	CASSYSSGTGAYEQYF
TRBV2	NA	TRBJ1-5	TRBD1	TGTGCCAGCAGTGCGGGACAGCTTAGCAATCAGCCCCAGCATTTT	CASSAGQLSNQPQHF
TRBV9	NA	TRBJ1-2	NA	TGTGCCAGCAAGGGGGATGGCTACACCTTC	CASKGDGYTF
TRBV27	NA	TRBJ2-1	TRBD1	TGTGCCAGCAGTTTCGGGACAGGGAATGAGCAGTTCTTC	CASSFGTGNEQFF
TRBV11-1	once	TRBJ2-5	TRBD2	TGTGCCAGCAGCTTAGGGACTAGCGGCGTCCAAGAGACCCAGTACTTC	CASSLGTSGVQETQYF
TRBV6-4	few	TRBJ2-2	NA	TGTGCCAGCAGCCCATCAGGGGGGTCCGGGGAGCTGTTTTTT	CASSPSGGSGELFF
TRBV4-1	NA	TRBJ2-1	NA	TGCGCCAGCAGCCAAGGCGGCAATGAGCAGTTCTTC	CASSQGGNEQFF
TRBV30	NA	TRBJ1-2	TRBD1	TGTGCCTGCGACGGACAGGCCGCTGCCTATGGCTACACCTTC	CACDGQAAAYGYTF
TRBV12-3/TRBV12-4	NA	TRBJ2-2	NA	TGTGCCAGCCCCCTTGCGGGGGAGCTGTTTTTT	CASPLAGELFF
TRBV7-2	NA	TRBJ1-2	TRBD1	TGTGCCAGCAGATCTGGACAGGGGTCAAGCTATGGCTACACCTTC	CASRSGQGSSYGYTF
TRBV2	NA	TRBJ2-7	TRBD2	TGTGCCAGCACGAGCGGGGCCTCCTACGAGCAGTACTTC	CASTSGASYEQYF
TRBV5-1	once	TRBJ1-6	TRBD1	TGCGCCAGCAGCTTACCGGGACAGCAAGGCCGACGGAATAATTCACCCCTCCACTTT	CASSLPGQQGRRNNSPLHF
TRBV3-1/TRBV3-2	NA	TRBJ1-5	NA	TGTGCCAGCAGCCAAGGTGGAGGGGTGGGAAATCAGCCCCAGCATTTT	CASSQGGGVGNQPQHF
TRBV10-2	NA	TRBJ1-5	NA	TGCGCCAGCAGTGGTCGGAGGGAACAGCCCCAGCATTTT	CASSGRREQPQHF
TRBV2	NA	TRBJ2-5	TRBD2	TGTGCCAGCCAACCTCTAGCGGGAGAAGCCCAGTACTTC	CASQPLAGEAQYF
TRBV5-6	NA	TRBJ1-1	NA	TGTGCCAGCAGCCCCACAGTGGGCACTGAAGCTTTCTTT	CASSPTVGTEAFF
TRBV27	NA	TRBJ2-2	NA	TGTGCCAGCAGTTTATCCCCCCGGGGGGAGCTGTTTTTT	CASSLSPRGELFF
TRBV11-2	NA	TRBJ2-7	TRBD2	TGTGCCAGCAGCCCCCGACTAGCTTTCGAGCAGTACTTC	CASSPRLAFEQYF
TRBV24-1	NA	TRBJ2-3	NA	TGTGCCACCAGTGACCCGGGGGCGGGAGCGAGAGATACGCAGTATTTT	CATSDPGAGARDTQYF
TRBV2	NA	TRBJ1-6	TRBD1	TGTGCCAGCAGCTGGACAGGGTTATCACCCCTCCACTTT	CASSWTGLSPLHF
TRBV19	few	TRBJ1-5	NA	TGTGCCAGTAGTATAGATTTATTGAGCTGGAGTAGCAATCAGCCCCAGCATTTT	CASSIDLLSWSSNQPQHF
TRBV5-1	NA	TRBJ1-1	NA	TGCGCCAGCAGCTCCTCCACAGGGAATCCTGAAGCTTTCTTT	CASSSSTGNPEAFF
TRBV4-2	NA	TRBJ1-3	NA	TGTGCCAGCAGCCAAGGGCAGTTTTCTGGAAACACCATATATTTT	CASSQGQFSGNTIYF
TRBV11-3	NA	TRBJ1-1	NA	TGTGCCAGCAGCACGACGGGAACTGAAGCTTTCTTT	CASSTTGTEAFF
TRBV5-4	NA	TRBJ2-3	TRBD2	TGTGCCAGCAGCCCACCGGGACTAGCGGTTAGCACAGATACGCAGTATTTT	CASSPPGLAVSTDTQYF
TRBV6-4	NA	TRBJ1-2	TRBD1	TGTGCCAGCAGTGACTCCCCGGGACAGGGGGCAGATGGCTACACCTTC	CASSDSPGQGADGYTF
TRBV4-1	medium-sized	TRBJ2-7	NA	TGCGCCAGCAGCCCAGGGGCCTACGAGCAGTACTTC	CASSPGAYEQYF
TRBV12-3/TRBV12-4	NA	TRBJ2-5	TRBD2	TGTGCCAGCAGCCGGGGGGTCAGGGAGACCCAGTACTTC	CASSRGVRETQYF